These T cell receptor beta chains were read from a single sample in a study of blood T cell repertoires in COVID-19. Some clones are missing from TCRdb's copy, which holds only in-frame ones; the method was immunoSEQ multiplex PCR. The profile covers around 100,000 clones, with 90% appearing a single time and roughly 4.4% taken by the ten largest. The sequenced sample consisted of peripheral blood. Receptors were obtained from a woman between 45 and 65 years old with acute or convalescent COVID-19. Each CDR3 is given with its conserved first and last residue. Part of the rows lack a size; the others show once, few, many or a class for expanded clones.

clone_size v_call cdr3_aa
. TRBV7-9 CASSFDFPGTGGGSEAFF
. TRBV3-1/TRBV3-2 CASSPGLGEYEQYF
. TRBV19 CASSPSGQFTDTQYF
. TRBV18 CASSPRADYNSPLHF
. TRBV7-2 CASSLPGNGYTF
. TRBV27 CASRPGGSNNSPLHF
. TRBV2 CASSEVGLAGPEQYF
. TRBV11-2 CASSLDPGRVYEQYF
. TRBV5-6 CASSPGLEYEQYF
. TRBV2 CASSEVTGINTEAFF
. TRBV7-8 CASSLIAGGPGGGEQFF
. TRBV4-3 CASSQDSLSYEQYF
. TRBV19 CASSPGNSPLHF
few TRBV25-1 CASSAPTGTEAFF
few TRBV5-1 CASSFFRGFYEQYF
. TRBV3-1/TRBV3-2 CASSQGFFRLAGNYEQYF
. TRBV20-1 CSAKRVSEQYF
. TRBV25-1 CASSDRGSTDTQYF
. TRBV5-1 CASSLGSSTDTQYF
. TRBV5-6 CASSLAAQGEDTQYF
. TRBV7-9 CASSADGGQGGTGELFF
. TRBV2 CASTMGQGRGTDTQYF
. TRBV5-1 CASSPQGGRDGNEQFF
. TRBV30 CAWGHFYGYTF
. TRBV12-5 CASGPGQGRETQYF
. TRBV28 CASRDDSHWWYTF
. TRBV12-3/TRBV12-4 CASSNYGNTIYF
. TRBV4-1 CASSQGGVSNQPQHF
. TRBV3-1/TRBV3-2 CASSQDRAGQPQHF
. TRBV11-2 CASSLGGQREKLFF
. TRBV14 CASSQAPGPYEQYF
. TRBV6-1 CASSGDREDFAETQYF
. TRBV19 CASSSWTGSNYGYTF
. TRBV19 CASSISSTVGPEQYF
once TRBV4-3 CASSQAWRVGGTQYF
. TRBV27 CASSFAGAGGELFF
. TRBV10-3 CAISVGQGKETQYF
. TRBV5-1 CASSPGTAYEQYF
. TRBV11-2 CASSFRGPPDTQYF
once TRBV18 CASSPATGGNTEAFF
once TRBV15 CATEDSTQRGYTF
. TRBV24-1 CATSGGGNTEAFF
. TRBV28 CASSPLQTGNYGYTF
. TRBV11-3 CASSPETSEYEQFF
few TRBV28 CASSLGARTEAFF
. TRBV12-3/TRBV12-4 CASSEKGGPQHF
. TRBV18 CASSPVRQELNPRGYTF
. TRBV27 CAGSSRIGRGSYEQYF
. TRBV30 CAWTDRRNSPLHF
few TRBV3-1/TRBV3-2 CASSPDDRGRTFF
. TRBV3-1/TRBV3-2 CASSQDMWEWEDTQYF
. TRBV7-6 CASSPSPGTGNEKLFF